A selection of T cell receptor beta chains follows, all from one sample in a study of cytomegalovirus exposure and HLA in healthy donors. The table came from immunoSEQ multiplex PCR; TCRdb's copy has only in-frame clones and leaves some out. The table shows 60,000 or so clones, with around nine tenths occurring only once. Material: PBMCs. These receptors were obtained from a woman aged 25 to 39 in good health and CMV-seronegative. Each CDR3 is given without its conserved first and last residue.

CDR3aa,j_gene,v_gene
ASSVRASGQETQY,TRBJ2-5,TRBV9
AAMSGHTEAF,TRBJ1-1,TRBV6-5
ASSVEDQRVYNEQF,TRBJ2-1,TRBV9
ASSLGSDVQETQY,TRBJ2-5,TRBV5-1
ASSLGTGHNEQF,TRBJ2-1,TRBV27
SVEDRTGSNEQF,TRBJ2-1,TRBV29-1
ASRLRSAVTEAF,TRBJ1-1,TRBV7-8
ASIADTQY,TRBJ2-3,TRBV6-1
ASSLVANYGYT,TRBJ1-2,TRBV28
ASSTGTGGDEQF,TRBJ2-1,TRBV5-4
ASSLGTPWEQF,TRBJ2-1,TRBV5-6
ASSGLAGFTGELF,TRBJ2-2,TRBV4-2
AWSVITGGAETQY,TRBJ2-5,TRBV30
AIKEQGSDIQY,TRBJ2-4,TRBV10-3
ASSESTKKYNEQF,TRBJ2-1,TRBV25-1
ASSSERNEQF,TRBJ2-1,TRBV11-3
ASSTSGRVDDEQF,TRBJ2-1,TRBV9
AWSEGASGNTIY,TRBJ1-3,TRBV30
AWSASGRAHRKETQY,TRBJ2-5,TRBV30
ASSQGAGTDTQY,TRBJ2-3,TRBV11-2
ASSQDGRVVDEQY,TRBJ2-7,TRBV4-1
ASSQGPETQY,TRBJ2-5,TRBV14
ASRGTGNTGELF,TRBJ2-2,TRBV7-9
ASSTGNQPQH,TRBJ1-5,TRBV7-8
ASSLGGRGRFNTEAF,TRBJ1-1,TRBV5-4
ASSLTVLNTEAF,TRBJ1-1,TRBV5-4
ASRNRAGGNTIY,TRBJ1-3,TRBV6-1
ASSPGSHRTEAF,TRBJ1-1,TRBV18
ASMGLVLHEQY,TRBJ2-7,TRBV28
ASSQTGTSGSVETQY,TRBJ2-5,TRBV7-3
ASSGLAGVYYNEQF,TRBJ2-1,TRBV2
ASSRTSGNHNEQF,TRBJ2-1,TRBV7-2
ASSEAPDYRYEQY,TRBJ2-7,TRBV6-1
ASSPQGANTEAF,TRBJ1-1,TRBV19
ASSLDRVGNQPQH,TRBJ1-5,TRBV7-2
ASSLAFGGYEAF,TRBJ1-1,TRBV5-1
ASSQDLFSYEQY,TRBJ2-7,TRBV4-2
ASSQESGTASGYT,TRBJ1-2,TRBV4-2
ASRLTGTGGDGYT,TRBJ1-2,TRBV6-1
TSSHFPKGVGLVKPNEQF,TRBJ2-1,TRBV1
ASSLMERTEAF,TRBJ1-1,TRBV14
ASSAPGGSNSPLH,TRBJ1-6,TRBV9
ASSLGAGVSQPQH,TRBJ1-5,TRBV5-6
ASSSRGTTPYEQY,TRBJ2-7,TRBV7-2
ASTLTGNQPQH,TRBJ1-5,TRBV7-2
AWSVGLAGEGEQY,TRBJ2-7,TRBV30
ASSLRQAGGGTEAF,TRBJ1-1,TRBV19
ASGWGGPDQQETQY,TRBJ2-5,TRBV6-6
ASSSGTRSRSDTQY,TRBJ2-3,TRBV7-3
ASSPRQGTYEQY,TRBJ2-7,TRBV18
ASSLYGERGNEQF,TRBJ2-1,TRBV7-3
ASNTGFDTEAF,TRBJ1-1,TRBV19
ASSSIAGGLNSYEQY,TRBJ2-7,TRBV4-1